These 19 T cell receptor beta chains came from one sample sequenced in a study of cytomegalovirus exposure and HLA in healthy donors. PCR used 60 Vbeta primers and 13 Jbeta primers. Only in-frame clones appear in the TCRdb table, and some are missing; sequencing was by immunoSEQ multiplex PCR. The repertoire has about 120,000 clones, around three quarters of them found once; the top ten carry around 4.9%. The sequenced material came from PBMCs. These receptors were collected from a man in his fifties in good health and CMV-seropositive.

This sequence joins TRBV6-1 and TRBJ1-2, with a tentative D call TRBD1 (6 bases). V was trimmed by 2 bases and J by 4 bases, leaving 11 bases between them. Germline lookup yields CDR1 MNHNS and CDR2 SASEGT. The CDR3 totals 14 residues. The CDR3 nucleotides read TGTGCCAGCAGTGAATGGAACAGGGCCTATGGCTACACCTTC. Translation: CASSEWNRAYGYTF.

The chain links TRBV9 to TRBJ2-2, with D possibly being TRBD2 (7 bases). In germline, CDR1 is SGDLS, CDR2 YYNGEE. Trimming removed 4 bases at V and 3 bases at J, with 13 bases between. This CDR3 contains 15 residues. The CDR3 region is CASSSGGADTGELFF. In nucleotides, the CDR3 is TGTGCCAGCAGCTCTGGGGGGGCAGACACCGGGGAGCTGTTTTTT.

This clone was recorded once. This rearrangement joins TRBV7-9 to TRBJ2-1; 12 bases map to TRBD2. Germline V gene sequence: CDR1 SEHNR, CDR2 FQNEAQ (reference sequence). The CDR3 is 15 amino acids. J gave up 6 bases and V 6 bases, and 6 bases lay outside the gene matches. This chain's CDR3 is CASRPTSGRLNEQFF. As DNA, the CDR3 is TGTGCCAGCAGACCTACTAGCGGGAGGCTCAATGAGCAGTTCTTC.

This sequence joins TRBV18 and TRBJ1-2, with D tentatively TRBD1 (5 bases). V was shortened by 3 bases and J by 4 bases, with 9 bases between the two germline ends. The V gene's germline CDR1 is KGHSH and CDR2 LQKENI. CDR3 length: 13 amino acids. The CDR3 DNA follows: TGTGCCAGCTCACCCCGGGGGGGCTATGGCTACACCTTC. Translation: CASSPRGGYGYTF.

The V call is TRBV5-4, the J call TRBJ2-1; 7 bases align to TRBD1. The J segment lost 2 bases and the V segment lost 7 bases, leaving 12 bases of the junction unmatched. The CDR3 totals 16 residues. From germline, CDR1 is SGHNT and CDR2 YYREEE (reference sequence). CDR3 DNA: TGTGCCAGCCCTTCGTCACCGGGACAGCCCTACAATGAGCAGTTCTTC. Translation gives CASPSSPGQPYNEQFF.

The chain employs TRBV5-1 and TRBJ2-3, with D perhaps matching TRBD1 (5 bases). With 0 bases removed from V and 6 bases from J, the gap between germline ends came to 5 bases. This CDR3 is 12 amino acids long. Germline CDR1 is SGHRS and CDR2 is YFSETQ. CDR3: CASSLEGDTQYF. In DNA, the CDR3 is TGCGCCAGCAGCTTGGAGGGGGATACGCAGTATTTT. The full variable domain, its missing parts supplied by reference TRBV5-1 and TRBJ2-3, is KAGVTQTPRYLIKTRGQQVTLSCSPISGHRSVSWYQQTPGQGLQFLFEYFSETQRNKGNFPGRFSGRQFSNSRSEMNVSTLELGDSALYLCASSLEGDTQYFGPGTRLTVL.

This chain links TRBV28 with TRBJ2-3; D might be TRBD1 or TRBD2, each matching 6 bases. CDR1 is MDHEN and CDR2 is SYDVKM in the germline V gene. The germline V and J ends were trimmed by 6 bases and 5 bases, with 15 bases remaining between them. The length of the CDR3 is 14 residues. The CDR3 DNA reads as TGTGCCAGCAGCTTACAGGGAGGTGAAGATACGCAGTATTTT. Its translation: CASSLQGGEDTQYF. The whole variable domain, remainder taken from reference TRBV28 and TRBJ2-3, is DVKVTQSSRYLVKRTGEKVFLECVQDMDHENMFWYRQDPGLGLRLIYFSYDVKMKEKGDIPEGYSVSREKKERFSLILESASTNQTSMYLCASSLQGGEDTQYFGPGTRLTVL.

The CDR3 DNA reads TGTGCCAGCAGTAGAGGTTCGACAGGGTCGCCCTATGGCTACACCTTC. Amino acid sequence: CASSRGSTGSPYGYTF. The rearrangement joins TRBV28 to TRBJ1-2; 7 nucleotides align to TRBD1. Trimming cost V 5 bases and J 4 bases; bases outside gene matches: 13. This CDR3 has 16 residues. Germline loops: CDR1 MDHEN, CDR2 SYDVKM.

This chain joins TRBV19 and TRBJ1-2; D gene ambiguous. From germline, CDR1 is LNHDA and CDR2 SQIVND (reference sequence). Trimming cost V 10 bases and J 4 bases, with 19 bases left between them. The CDR3 length is 14 residues. The CDR3 DNA follows: TGTGCCACAAGGTCGGCCTGGAGAAGCTATGGCTACACCTTC. It codes for CATRSAWRSYGYTF.

Concerning this clone itself: Its ends do not fully match the called genes, so a read error is possible. Written as DNA, the CDR3 is TGCAGCGTTGAATCCACCGGGACAGGGGGATACTTC. It codes for CSVESTGTGGYF. V is TRBV29-1 and J is TRBJ1-2; TRBD1 matches at 11 bases. The CDR3 is 12 residues long. CDR1 and CDR2 from the germline V gene are SQVTM and ANQGSEA.

V is TRBV9 and J is TRBJ2-1, with D maybe TRBD2 (5 bases). The CDR3 contains 15 residues. Germline V gene lookup returns CDR1 SGDLS and CDR2 YYNGEE. The V end was cut by 2 bases, the J end by 8 bases, with 17 bases between. The CDR3 DNA follows: TGTGCCAGCAGCGTCCAGGATCCCCGGGAAGATGAGCAGTTCTTC. This codes for CASSVQDPREDEQFF.

The V and J genes are TRBV30 and TRBJ2-7, with D perhaps TRBD1 (6 bases). V was shortened by 2 bases and J by 6 bases, with 11 bases between the two germline ends. There are 12 residues in the CDR3. Germline-derived CDR1 and CDR2 are GTSNPN and SVGIG (reference sequence). The CDR3 nucleotides read TGTGCCTGGAGTACCAACAGGGCCGAGCAGTACTTC. It specifies CAWSTNRAEQYF.

The V gene is TRBV10-3, the J gene TRBJ2-2; D call uncertain. Trimming took 2 bases from V and 8 from J, leaving 6 bases between them. This CDR3 is 12 amino acids long. Germline loops: CDR1 ENHRY, CDR2 SYGVKD. The CDR3 sequence: CAISEQVGELFF. CDR3 nucleotides: TGTGCCATCAGTGAGCAGGTGGGGGAGCTGTTTTTT.

A single count supports this clone. The chain carries TRBV7-9 and TRBJ2-7; 10 positions agree with TRBD2. CDR3 size: 16 residues. Germline lookup yields CDR1 SEHNR and CDR2 FQNEAQ (reference sequence). The ends lost 4 bases at V and 3 bases at J; junction bases unmatched: 9. The CDR3 protein is CASSSGVGLANYEQYF. The CDR3, as DNA: TGTGCCAGCAGCTCAGGGGTGGGACTAGCGAACTACGAGCAGTACTTC.

The rearrangement uses TRBV6-1 and TRBJ2-7; D perhaps matches TRBD1 (5 bases). The V gene's germline CDR1 is MNHNS and CDR2 SASEGT. V lost 2 bases and J lost 1, with 9 bases in between. This CDR3 spans 14 amino acids. CDR3 residues: CASSENGHSYEQYF. The CDR3 nucleotides are TGTGCCAGCAGTGAAAATGGACATTCCTACGAGCAGTACTTC.

The rearrangement links TRBV27 to TRBJ2-2, with D perhaps TRBD1 (6 bases). The CDR3 runs 15 residues. The V end was cut by 7 bases, the J end by 0 bases, with 12 bases between. Germline V lookup: CDR1 MNHEY, CDR2 SMNVEV (reference sequence). For the CDR3, the DNA is TGTGCCAGCAAAAAACAGGGTTCGAACACCGGGGAGCTGTTTTTT. This sequence encodes CASKKQGSNTGELFF.

The rearrangement links TRBV11-2 to TRBJ1-5; weak D call: TRBD1 (5 bases). V shed 5 bases and J shed 6 bases, with 11 bases lying between them. There are 13 residues in the CDR3. Looked up from germline, CDR1 is SGHAT and CDR2 is FQNNGV. CDR3 sequence (DNA): TGTGCCAGCAGCCCCAGGGATAGTCAGCCCCAGCATTTT. Its protein product is CASSPRDSQPQHF.

V gene TRBV10-1 combines with J gene TRBJ2-1; 8 positions match TRBD2. The junction had 8 bases not matched to a gene; V was cut back by 4 bases and J by 9 bases. The germline gives CDR1 WNHNN, CDR2 SYGVQD (reference sequence). CDR3 size: 14 residues. The CDR3 spells CASSGGKAGGEQFF. CDR3 nucleotides: TGCGCCAGCAGTGGGGGAAAGGCGGGGGGTGAGCAGTTCTTC.

The V gene is TRBV7-2, the J gene TRBJ1-1, with a possible D match to TRBD1 (6 bases). CDR1 and CDR2 (germline): SGHTA, FQGNSA. The CDR3 sequence is 14 residues long. Trimming stripped 1 base from V and 4 bases from J, with 10 bases between. The CDR3 region is CASSLGGLGTEAFF. The CDR3 bases are TGTGCCAGCAGCTTAGGGGGGCTGGGCACTGAAGCTTTCTTT.